This note documents a single T cell receptor (beta chain) sequence. Its matching antigen is unknown. Germline V gene lookup returns CDR1 LGHDT and CDR2 YNNKEL (reference sequence). The CDR3 totals 16 residues. This specimen comes from a study of T cells expressing NK-cell markers. Study-wide points: In a group of 5 or 6 donors, dominant NKG2C+ clonotypes represented roughly 1.0-7.0% of CD8+ T cells. Unclear, still, was the HCMV specificity of the expanded NKG2C+ T cell clones.

After re-calling the 5' RACE reads, TCRdb lists one entry per CDR3 protein, DNA absent. There are some 440,000 distinct CDR3 sequences in the sample, with more than 1.4% held by the top ten. The source is a woman between 45 and 65 years old in good health. The chain has TRBV3-1 and TRBJ2-1; TCRdb indicates TRBD1, and absent DNA this call remains unverified. The sequenced material came from blood T cells: a sorted CD56 or NKG2C T cell subset, CD4+ or CD8+ T cells, or bulk PBMC T cells (not recorded which). The CDR3 loop reads CASSQSSAGPYNEQFF.